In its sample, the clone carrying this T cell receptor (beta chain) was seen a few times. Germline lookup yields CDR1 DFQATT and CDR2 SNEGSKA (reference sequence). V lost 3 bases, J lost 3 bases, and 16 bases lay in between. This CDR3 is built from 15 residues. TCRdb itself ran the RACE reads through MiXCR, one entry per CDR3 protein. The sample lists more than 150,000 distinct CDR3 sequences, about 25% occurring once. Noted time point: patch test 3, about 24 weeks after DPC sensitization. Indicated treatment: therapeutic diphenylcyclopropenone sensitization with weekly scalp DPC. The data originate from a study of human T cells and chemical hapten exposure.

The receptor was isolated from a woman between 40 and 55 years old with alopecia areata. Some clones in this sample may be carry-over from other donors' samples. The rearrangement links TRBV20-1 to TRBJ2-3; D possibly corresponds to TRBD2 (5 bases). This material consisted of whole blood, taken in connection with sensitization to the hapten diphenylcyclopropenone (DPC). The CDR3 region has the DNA TGCAGTGCTAGCTGGAGGACGAGACTGACAGATACGCAGTATTTT. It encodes CSASWRTRLTDTQYF.